This record looks at one TCR beta chain sequence and its context. The antigen remains unidentified. CDR3 length: 13 amino acids. Germline CDR1 reads SGHTA; CDR2 reads FQGNSA. The V and J ends lost 0 bases and 0 bases respectively, with 3 bases between them. Normal lung tissue came from at least 2 cm beyond the tumor margin and showed no malignant cells. This record comes from a study of T cells and copy number aberrations in small-cell lung cancer. Method: immunoSEQ multiplex PCR; TCRdb's copy keeps in-frame clones and lacks some. The repertoire holds 7,000 or so clones, with around 82% as singletons. General study points: Tumors showed lower T-cell density, richness and clonality than adjacent lung, though density did not differ significantly.

The V and J genes are TRBV7-2 and TRBJ2-7, with D hard to call. The origin of this receptor is a woman in her forties or fifties with small cell lung cancer. The source material was normal tissue next to the tumor. CDR3 sequence (DNA): TGTGCCAGCAGCTTAGCGCTCTCCTACGAGCAGTACTTC. Protein: CASSLALSYEQYF.